A selection of T cell receptor beta chains follows, all from one sample in a study of T cells in Graves' hyperthyroidism and ophthalmopathy. TCRdb itself ran the multiplex PCR reads through MiXCR, one entry per CDR3 protein. The sample includes 340,000 or so distinct CDR3 sequences, about 20% of them seen just once. Sequenced material: blood. The receptors here all came from a woman in her forties or fifties with Graves' hyperthyroidism. CDR3s include the opening cysteine and the closing phenylalanine or tryptophan. The order of the fields is CDR3 protein, V gene, J gene.

CAIFSPGSSEYGYTF	TRBV2	TRBJ1-2
CASSLEDLLSYNEQFF	TRBV12-3/TRBV12-4	TRBJ2-1
CASRVDTQYF	TRBV2	TRBJ2-3
CASRRAGTGTYEQYF	TRBV28	TRBJ2-7
CASSRGAGGQETQYF	TRBV5-1	TRBJ2-5
CGNRGSYYGYTF	TRBV28	TRBJ1-2
CASSRQGTEAFF	TRBV2	TRBJ1-1
CASSEAASGRAEFF	TRBV6-1	TRBJ2-1
CASRGLAGVLEQYF	TRBV6-2/TRBV6-3	TRBJ2-7
CASRRENSYEQYF	TRBV27	TRBJ2-7
CASSDYFTGSPGYTF	TRBV7-9	TRBJ1-2
CASSSVRESYGYTF	TRBV12-3/TRBV12-4	TRBJ1-2
CSARNPDSDGYTF	TRBV20-1	TRBJ1-2
CASSSRTSGRGEQYF	TRBV13	TRBJ2-7
CASRTDRGEDGDTQYF	TRBV6-1	TRBJ2-3
CASRQEGGSYNEQFF	TRBV2	TRBJ2-1
CASTLQGETSGANVLTF	TRBV6-1	TRBJ2-6
CASSGRVGYGYTF	TRBV9	TRBJ1-2
CASSPGLFQETQYF	TRBV12-3/TRBV12-4	TRBJ2-5
CASSLAEGGGQETQYF	TRBV7-3	TRBJ2-5
CASSLSSAGGFAQYF	TRBV27	TRBJ2-3
CASSIGQVGLETQYF	TRBV27	TRBJ2-5
CASYDTGYSTEAFF	TRBV10-2	TRBJ1-1
CASPVRAMNTEAFF	TRBV2	TRBJ1-1
CASSDSNQPQHF	TRBV2	TRBJ1-5
CASSLDRGNTGELFF	TRBV7-3	TRBJ2-2
CASKSGEHTDTQYF	TRBV6-1	TRBJ2-3
CASSQGTGFYSPLHF	TRBV3-1	TRBJ1-6
CASSASGTYQETQYF	TRBV9	TRBJ2-5
CSARHLTSGSSEQFF	TRBV20-1	TRBJ2-1
CASSDGRANYGYTF	TRBV9	TRBJ1-2
CATSDWGAYEQYF	TRBV15	TRBJ2-7
CSVVAGGSSYNEQFF	TRBV29-1	TRBJ2-1
CASSLTANTGTSGANVLTF	TRBV5-1	TRBJ2-6
CASSPGTNTEAFF	TRBV18	TRBJ1-1
CASSQAGTGELFF	TRBV3-1	TRBJ2-2
CASSPSGYYEQYF	TRBV28	TRBJ2-7
CSARDWGGRSNYGYTF	TRBV20-1	TRBJ1-2
CASSASTGDSYGYTF	TRBV7-8	TRBJ1-2
CASSQVGGGYGYTF	TRBV3-1	TRBJ1-2
CASSLASGGRRDTQYF	TRBV5-4	TRBJ2-3
CVSSPATGTGPINYGYTF	TRBV18	TRBJ1-2
CASSYYKLRGDNYGYTF	TRBV12-3/TRBV12-4	TRBJ1-2
CASSFSGANEAFF	TRBV7-2	TRBJ1-1
CASSPQLFRGDDEQYF	TRBV18	TRBJ2-7